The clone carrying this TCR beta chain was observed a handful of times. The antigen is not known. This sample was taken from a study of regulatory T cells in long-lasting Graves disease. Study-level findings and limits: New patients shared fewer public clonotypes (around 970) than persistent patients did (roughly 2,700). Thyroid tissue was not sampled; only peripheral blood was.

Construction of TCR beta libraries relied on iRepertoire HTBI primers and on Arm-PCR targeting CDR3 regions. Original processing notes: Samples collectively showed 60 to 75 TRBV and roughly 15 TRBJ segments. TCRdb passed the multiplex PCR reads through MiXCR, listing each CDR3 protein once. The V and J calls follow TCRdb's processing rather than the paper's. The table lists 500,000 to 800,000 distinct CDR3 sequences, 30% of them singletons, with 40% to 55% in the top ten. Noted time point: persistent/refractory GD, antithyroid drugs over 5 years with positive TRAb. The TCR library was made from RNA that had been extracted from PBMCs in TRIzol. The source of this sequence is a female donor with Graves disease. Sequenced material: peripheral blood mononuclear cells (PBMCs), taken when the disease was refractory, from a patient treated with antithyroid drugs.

CDR3 region: CASSLVSGVTEAFF. The CDR3 DNA follows: TGTGCCAGCAGCTTAGTATCTGGAGTCACTGAAGCTTTCTTT. The chain carries TRBV11-2 and TRBJ1-1; D ambiguous. From germline, CDR1 is SGHAT and CDR2 FQNNGV. V was trimmed by 1 base and J by 4 bases, leaving 10 bases between them. The CDR3 is 14 residues long.